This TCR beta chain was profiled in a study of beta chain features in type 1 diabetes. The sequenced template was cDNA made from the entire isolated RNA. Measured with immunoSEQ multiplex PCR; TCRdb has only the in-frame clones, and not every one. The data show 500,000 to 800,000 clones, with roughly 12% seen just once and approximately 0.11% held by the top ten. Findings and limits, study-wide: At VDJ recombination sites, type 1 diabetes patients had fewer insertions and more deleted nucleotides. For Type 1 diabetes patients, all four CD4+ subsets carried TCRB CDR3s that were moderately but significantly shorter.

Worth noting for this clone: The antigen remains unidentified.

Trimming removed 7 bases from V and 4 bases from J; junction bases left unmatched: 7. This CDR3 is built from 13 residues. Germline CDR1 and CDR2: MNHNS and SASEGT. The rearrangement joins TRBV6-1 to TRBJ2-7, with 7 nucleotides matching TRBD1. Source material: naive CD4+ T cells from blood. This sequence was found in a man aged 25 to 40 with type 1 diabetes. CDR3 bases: TGTGCCAGCAACAACCGGGACAGTTACGAGCAGTACTTC. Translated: CASNNRDSYEQYF.